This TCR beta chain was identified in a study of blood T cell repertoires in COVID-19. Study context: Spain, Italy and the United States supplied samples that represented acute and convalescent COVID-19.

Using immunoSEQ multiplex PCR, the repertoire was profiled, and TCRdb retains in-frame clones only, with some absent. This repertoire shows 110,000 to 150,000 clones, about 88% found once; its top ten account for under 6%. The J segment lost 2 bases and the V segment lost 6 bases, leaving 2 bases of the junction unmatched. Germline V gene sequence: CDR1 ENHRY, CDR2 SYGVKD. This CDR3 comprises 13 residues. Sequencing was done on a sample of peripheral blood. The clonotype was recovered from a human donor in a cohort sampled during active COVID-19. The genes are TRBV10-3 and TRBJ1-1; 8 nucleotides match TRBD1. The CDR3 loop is CAIRQGANTEAFF. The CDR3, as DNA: TGTGCCATCAGGCAGGGGGCAAACACTGAAGCTTTCTTT.